This record looks at one T cell receptor (beta chain) sequence and its context. The antigen is not known. The sample comes from a study of OX40 agonist ivuxolimab in advanced cancers. Overall study context: Patients in the trial were receiving intravenous ivuxolimab every 2 weeks, at doses of 0.01 to 10 mg/kg. General study points: At 0.1 to 3.0 mg/kg, CD4+ and CD8+ blood T cells expanded clonally by week 6.

Measured with immunoSEQ multiplex PCR; TCRdb has only the in-frame clones, and not every one. The table includes about 79,000 clones, about 85% detected once. Looked up from germline, CDR1 is LNHNV and CDR2 is YYDKDF (reference sequence). The junction had 14 bases not matched to a gene; V was cut back by 4 bases and J by 8 bases. The CDR3 has 16 amino acids. The chain links TRBV15 to TRBJ2-1, with 7 bases that match TRBD2. Sequencing was performed on CD4+ or CD8+ T cells sorted from blood, taken in a trial of the OX40 agonist ivuxolimab. This receptor was taken from an adult with an advanced solid tumor such as melanoma, head and neck, liver or kidney cancer. CDR3 protein: CATSIRAGRLAHEQFF. DNA of the CDR3: TGTGCCACCAGCATCAGGGCAGGCCGACTAGCCCATGAGCAGTTCTTC.